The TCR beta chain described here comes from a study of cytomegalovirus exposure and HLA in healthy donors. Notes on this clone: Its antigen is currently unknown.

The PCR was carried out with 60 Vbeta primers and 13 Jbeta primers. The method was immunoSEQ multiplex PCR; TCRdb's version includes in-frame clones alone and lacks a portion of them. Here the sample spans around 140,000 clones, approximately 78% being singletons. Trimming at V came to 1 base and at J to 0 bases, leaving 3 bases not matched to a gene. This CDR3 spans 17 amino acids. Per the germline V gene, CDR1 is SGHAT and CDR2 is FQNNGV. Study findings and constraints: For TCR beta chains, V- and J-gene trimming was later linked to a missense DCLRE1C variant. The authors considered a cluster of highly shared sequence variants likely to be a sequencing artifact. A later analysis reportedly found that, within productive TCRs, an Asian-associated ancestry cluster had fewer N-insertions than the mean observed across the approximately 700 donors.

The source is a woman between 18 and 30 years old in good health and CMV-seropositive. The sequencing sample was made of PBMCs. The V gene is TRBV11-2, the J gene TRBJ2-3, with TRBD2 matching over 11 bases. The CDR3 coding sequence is TGTGCCAGCAGCTTAGGTCGACTAGCGGGGAGCACAGATACGCAGTATTTT. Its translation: CASSLGRLAGSTDTQYF.